These 4 T cell receptor beta chains originate from one sample sequenced in a study of beta chain features in type 1 diabetes. Every bit of the isolated RNA underwent reverse transcription, so sequencing read expressed TCRB transcripts. The repertoire was sequenced with immunoSEQ multiplex PCR; TCRdb's copy has only in-frame clones and lacks some. The sample has under 400,000 clones; 15% to 20% are singletons. Sequencing was carried out using naive CD4+ T cells from blood. Receptor source: a woman aged 18-35 years in good health.

In its sample, this clone was seen a few times. This chain joins TRBV18 and TRBJ1-2; no firm D call. Germline loops: CDR1 KGHSH, CDR2 LQKENI. V was clipped by 3 bases and J by 4 bases, with 9 bases between them. This CDR3 contains 13 residues. CDR3 sequence reads: CASSPDTIYGYTF. The CDR3 nucleotides are TGTGCCAGCTCACCCGACACCATCTATGGCTACACCTTC.

The rearrangement joins TRBV15 to TRBJ1-2; 7 bases match TRBD1. The CDR3 covers 14 residues. Trimming at V came to 1 base and at J to 4 bases, leaving 3 bases not matched to a gene. Looked up from germline, CDR1 is LNHNV and CDR2 is YYDKDF (reference sequence). The CDR3 spells CATSRGDSVYGYTF. The DNA for the CDR3 is TGTGCCACCAGCAGAGGGGACAGCGTCTATGGCTACACCTTC.

The V gene is TRBV2, the J gene TRBJ1-1, with 11 bases that match TRBD1. V was pared by 4 bases and J by 5 bases, with 3 bases of the junction left unmatched. The CDR3 sequence is 14 residues long. The V gene's germline CDR1 is SNHLY and CDR2 FYNNEI. The CDR3: CASSGTGGETEAFF. The CDR3 nucleotides read TGTGCCAGCAGTGGGACAGGGGGCGAAACTGAAGCTTTCTTT.

J is TRBJ1-2 and V is TRBV6-5, with 8 bases aligning to TRBD1. Looked up from germline, CDR1 is MNHEY and CDR2 is SVGAGI. V dropped 0 bases and J dropped 4; count of bases not matched to a gene: 4. This CDR3 contains 15 residues. The CDR3 DNA reads TGTGCCAGCAGTTACTCAGGACAGGGTAGCTATGGCTACACCTTC. Residues: CASSYSGQGSYGYTF.